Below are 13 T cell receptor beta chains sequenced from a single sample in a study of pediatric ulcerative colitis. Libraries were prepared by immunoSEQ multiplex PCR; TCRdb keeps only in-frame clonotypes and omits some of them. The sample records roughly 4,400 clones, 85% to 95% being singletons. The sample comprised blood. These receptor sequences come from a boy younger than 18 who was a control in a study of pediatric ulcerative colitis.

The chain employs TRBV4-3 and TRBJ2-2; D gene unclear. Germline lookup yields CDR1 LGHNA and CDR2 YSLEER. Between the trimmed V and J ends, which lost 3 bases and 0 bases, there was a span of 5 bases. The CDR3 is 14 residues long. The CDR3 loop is CASSHTTNTGELFF. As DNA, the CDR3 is TGCGCCAGCAGCCACACGACGAACACCGGGGAGCTGTTTTTT.

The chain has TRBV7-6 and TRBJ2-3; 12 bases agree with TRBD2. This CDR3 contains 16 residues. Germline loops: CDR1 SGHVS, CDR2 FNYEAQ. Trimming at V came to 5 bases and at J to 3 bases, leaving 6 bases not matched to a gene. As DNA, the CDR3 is TGTGCCAGCAGCGTTCGACTAGCGGGAGAGACAGATACGCAGTATTTT. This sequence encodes CASSVRLAGETDTQYF.

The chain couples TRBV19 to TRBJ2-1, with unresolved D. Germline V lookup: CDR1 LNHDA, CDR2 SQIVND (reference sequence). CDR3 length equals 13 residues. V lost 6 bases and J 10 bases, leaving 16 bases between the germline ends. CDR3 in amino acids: CASSRFDGTEQFF. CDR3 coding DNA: TGTGCCAGTAGCCGCTTCGACGGAACGGAGCAGTTCTTC.

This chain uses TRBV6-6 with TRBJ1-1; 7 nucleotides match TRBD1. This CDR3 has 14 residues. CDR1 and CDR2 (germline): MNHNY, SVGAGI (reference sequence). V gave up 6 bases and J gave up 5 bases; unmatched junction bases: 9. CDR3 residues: CASRTGSRATEAFF. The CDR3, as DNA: TGTGCCAGCAGGACAGGGTCGAGGGCTACTGAAGCTTTCTTT.

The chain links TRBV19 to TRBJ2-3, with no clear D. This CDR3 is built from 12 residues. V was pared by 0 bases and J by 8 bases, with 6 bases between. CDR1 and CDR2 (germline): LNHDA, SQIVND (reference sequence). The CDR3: CASSIDRATQYF. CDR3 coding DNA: TGTGCCAGTAGTATAGATCGGGCTACGCAGTATTTT.

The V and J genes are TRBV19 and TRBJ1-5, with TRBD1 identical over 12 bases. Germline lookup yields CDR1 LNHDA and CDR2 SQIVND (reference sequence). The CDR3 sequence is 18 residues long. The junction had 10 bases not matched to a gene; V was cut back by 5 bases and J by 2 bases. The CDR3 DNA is TGTGCCAGTAGTCCGCCGGGACAGGGGGCCTTAGGCAATCAGCCCCAGCATTTT. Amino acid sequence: CASSPPGQGALGNQPQHF.

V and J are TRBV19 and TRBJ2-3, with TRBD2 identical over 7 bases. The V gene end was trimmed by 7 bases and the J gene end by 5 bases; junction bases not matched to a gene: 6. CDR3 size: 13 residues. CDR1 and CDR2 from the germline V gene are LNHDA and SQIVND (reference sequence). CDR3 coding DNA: TGTGCCAGTATGGCGGGAGTCCGAGATACGCAGTATTTT. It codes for CASMAGVRDTQYF.

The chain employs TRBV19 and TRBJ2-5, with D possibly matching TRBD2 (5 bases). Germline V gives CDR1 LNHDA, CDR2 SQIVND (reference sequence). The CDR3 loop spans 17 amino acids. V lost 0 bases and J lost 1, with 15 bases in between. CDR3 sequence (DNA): TGTGCCAGTAGTATAGACCACCACGGAGGAGGCCAAGAGACCCAGTACTTC. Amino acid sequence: CASSIDHHGGGQETQYF.

DNA of the CDR3: TGTGCCAGCGTCCTGAACAATGAGCAGTTCTTC. This sequence encodes CASVLNNEQFF. The chain has TRBV6-5 and TRBJ2-1; D gene uncertain. The CDR3 spans 11 residues. Germline lookup yields CDR1 MNHEY and CDR2 SVGAGI. Trimming removed 8 bases at V and 5 bases at J, with 7 bases between.

CDR3 amino acids: CSVEGSRETQYF. The CDR3 nucleotides are TGCAGCGTTGAGGGGTCTAGAGAGACCCAGTACTTC. The chain is built from TRBV29-1 and TRBJ2-5, with D uncertain. CDR1 and CDR2 from the germline V gene are SQVTM and ANQGSEA. V lost 3 bases to trimming and J lost 4 bases, with 9 bases between them. CDR3 size: 12 residues. The whole variable domain, filled in from reference TRBV29-1 and TRBJ2-5, reads SAVISQKPSRDICQRGTSLTIQCQVDSQVTMMFWYRQQPGQSLTLIATANQGSEATYESGFVIDKFPISRPNLTFSTLTVSNMSPEDSSIYLCSVEGSRETQYFGPGTRLLVL.

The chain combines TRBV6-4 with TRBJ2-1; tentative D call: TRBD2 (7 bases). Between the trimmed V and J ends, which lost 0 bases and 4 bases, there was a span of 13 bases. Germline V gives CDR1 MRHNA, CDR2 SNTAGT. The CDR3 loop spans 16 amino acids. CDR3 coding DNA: TGTGCCAGCAGTGACTCTGGGGGAGGGGGGTACAATGAGCAGTTCTTC. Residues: CASSDSGGGGYNEQFF.

For the CDR3, the DNA is TGTGCCAGCACGAACAAGGGGTCATGGTATGGCTACACCTTC. Its protein is CASTNKGSWYGYTF. V and J are TRBV5-4 and TRBJ1-2; TRBD1 is a possible D gene (5 bases). CDR1 and CDR2 from the germline V gene are SGHNT and YYREEE (reference sequence). CDR3 length equals 14 residues. The germline V and J ends were trimmed by 6 bases and 5 bases, with 17 bases remaining between them.

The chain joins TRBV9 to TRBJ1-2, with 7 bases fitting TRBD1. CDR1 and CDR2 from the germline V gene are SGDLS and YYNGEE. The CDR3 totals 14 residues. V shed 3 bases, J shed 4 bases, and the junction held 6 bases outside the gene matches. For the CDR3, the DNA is TGTGCCAGCAGCGCCAATGACAGGGCCTATGGCTACACCTTC. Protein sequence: CASSANDRAYGYTF.